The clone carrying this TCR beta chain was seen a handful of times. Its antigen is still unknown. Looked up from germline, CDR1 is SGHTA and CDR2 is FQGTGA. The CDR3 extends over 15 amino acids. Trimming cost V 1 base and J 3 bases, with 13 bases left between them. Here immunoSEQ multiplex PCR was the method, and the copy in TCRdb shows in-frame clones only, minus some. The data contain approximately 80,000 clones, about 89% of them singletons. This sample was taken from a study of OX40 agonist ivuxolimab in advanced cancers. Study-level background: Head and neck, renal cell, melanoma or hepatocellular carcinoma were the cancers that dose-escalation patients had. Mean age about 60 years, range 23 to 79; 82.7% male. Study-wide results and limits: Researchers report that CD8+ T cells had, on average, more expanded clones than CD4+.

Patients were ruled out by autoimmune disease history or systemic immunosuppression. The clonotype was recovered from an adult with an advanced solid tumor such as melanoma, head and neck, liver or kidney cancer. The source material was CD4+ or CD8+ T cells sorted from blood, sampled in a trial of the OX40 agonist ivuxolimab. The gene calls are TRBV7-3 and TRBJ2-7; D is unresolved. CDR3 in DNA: TGTGCCAGCAGCTTAAGCGGTGGCCCAGACTACGAGCAGTACGTC. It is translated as CASSLSGGPDYEQYV.